This passage covers 17 T cell receptor beta chains from one sample sequenced in a study of response to subunit inactivated influenza vaccine. TCRdb reprocessed the RT-PCR reads via MiXCR and lists one record per CDR3 protein. The table has roughly 710,000 distinct CDR3 sequences, roughly 15% seen once. The sample consisted of PBMCs from blood, taken less than 15 days before vaccination. The receptors originated from a man between 50 and 59 years old who received an inactivated influenza vaccine.

The chain has TRBV20-1 and TRBJ2-5; D is unclear. This CDR3 has 13 residues. CDR1 DFQATT and CDR2 SNEGSKA come from the germline V gene (reference sequence). V shed 3 bases and J shed 2 bases, with 10 bases lying between them. Here the CDR3 reads CSARSSEQETQYF. DNA for the CDR3: TGCAGTGCTAGGTCGTCAGAACAAGAGACCCAGTACTTC.

This clonotype was found a few times. The chain's CDR3 is CSLGAASYGNTIYF. The DNA for the CDR3 is TGCAGCCTTGGGGCAGCCAGCTATGGAAACACCATATATTTT. The chain is built from TRBV20-1 and TRBJ1-3; a weak D match, TRBD1 (5 bases). Germline V CDR1 and CDR2: DFQATT, SNEGSKA (reference sequence). The CDR3 runs to 14 residues.

At least ten counts were recorded for this clonotype. The gene calls are TRBV7-9 and TRBJ1-6; 8 bases agree with TRBD1. CDR3 size: 13 residues. Germline CDR1 reads SEHNR; CDR2 reads FQNEAQ (reference sequence). The V gene end was trimmed by 6 bases and the J gene end by 11 bases; junction bases not matched to a gene: 6. Written as DNA, the CDR3 is TGTGCCAGCAGACTCGAACAGGGGGCACCCCTCCACTTT. It yields the protein CASRLEQGAPLHF. The whole variable domain, remainder taken from reference TRBV7-9 and TRBJ1-6, is DTGVSQNPRHKITKRGQNVTFRCDPISEHNRLYWYRQTLGQGPEFLTYFQNEAQLEKSRLLSDRFSAERPKGSFSTLEIQRTEQGDSAMYLCASRLEQGAPLHFGNGTRLTVT.

This clonotype has at least ten counts. V gene TRBV15 combines with J gene TRBJ2-1, with 7 bases aligning to TRBD2. Germline values: CDR1 LNHNV, CDR2 YYDKDF (reference sequence). The V segment lost 0 bases and the J segment 8 bases; nucleotides outside the gene matches: 7. The CDR3 contains 15 residues. CDR3 region: CATSREAGTEHEQFF. CDR3 DNA: TGTGCCACCAGCAGAGAAGCGGGGACGGAGCATGAGCAGTTCTTC. Variable domain in full (rest from reference TRBV15 and TRBJ2-1): DAMVIQNPRYQVTQFGKPVTLSCSQTLNHNVMYWYQQKSSQAPKLLFHYYDKDFNNEADTPDNFQSRRPNTSFCFLDIRSPGLGDTAMYLCATSREAGTEHEQFFGPGTRLTVL.

In its sample, this clonotype was seen many times. The rearrangement links TRBV12-3 or TRBV12-4 to TRBJ1-5, with a tentative D call TRBD1 (6 bases). Trimming cost V 3 bases and J 7 bases, with 10 bases left between them. This CDR3 spans 13 amino acids. The CDR3 region is CASSLNRAQPQHF. Written as DNA, the CDR3 is TGTGCCAGCAGTTTGAACAGGGCGCAGCCCCAGCATTTT.

The chain recombines TRBV20-1 with TRBJ1-6; D gene ambiguous. V shed 3 bases and J shed 5 bases, with 11 bases lying between them. Germline CDR1 DFQATT, CDR2 SNEGSKA (reference sequence). This CDR3 comprises 14 residues. CDR3 amino acids: CSASVGFNNSPLHF. The CDR3 nucleotides read TGCAGTGCTAGTGTGGGATTCAATAATTCACCCCTCCACTTT.

V gene TRBV29-1 combines with J gene TRBJ2-1; possibly TRBD2 for D (6 bases). Germline CDR1 and CDR2: SQVTM and ANQGSEA. CDR3 size: 13 residues. V lost 5 bases and J lost 9, with 17 bases in between. The DNA of the CDR3 is TGCAGCGTTTTGGGCTTGCGGAGGGGTGAGCAGTTCTTC. It specifies CSVLGLRRGEQFF.

This clonotype occurred many times. V and J are TRBV20-1 and TRBJ1-1; D unresolved. Germline V CDR1 and CDR2: DFQATT, SNEGSKA (reference sequence). V lost 5 bases to trimming and J lost 7 bases, with 17 bases between them. This CDR3 comprises 13 residues. The CDR3 DNA reads as TGCAGTGCTCCGTTTCAGTACACCGGTGAAGCTTTCTTT. Translated: CSAPFQYTGEAFF.

The chain uses TRBV6-5 and TRBJ2-3; D gene uncertain. Germline CDR1 is MNHEY and CDR2 is SVGAGI. The CDR3 has 15 residues. Trimming shortened V by 4 bases and J by 3 bases, and 14 bases separated the two germline ends. The DNA for the CDR3 is TGTGCCAGCAGTTCCGCCAATTTACGGACAGATACGCAGTATTTT. Translation: CASSSANLRTDTQYF.

The V and J genes are TRBV12-3 or TRBV12-4 and TRBJ1-6; TRBD1 is a possible D gene (5 bases). The CDR3 extends over 16 amino acids. Trimming left V 2 bases short and J 8 bases short, with 16 bases between. The CDR3 DNA is TGTGCCAGCAGTTTATCCACGGCAGGGAGATATTCACCCCTCCACTTT. Amino acid sequence: CASSLSTAGRYSPLHF.

This clonotype appeared a few times. The chain couples TRBV6-5 to TRBJ2-2, with 10 bases aligning to TRBD1. The CDR3 length is 16 residues. V lost 2 bases, J lost 6 bases, and 6 bases stayed unmatched. The germline CDR1 and CDR2 sequences are MNHEY and SVGAGI. The CDR3 here is CASSYPPGQGAGELFF. CDR3 bases: TGTGCCAGCAGTTACCCTCCCGGACAGGGGGCCGGGGAGCTGTTTTTT.

CDR3 protein: CASSLPGQGEQYF. In nucleotides, the CDR3 is TGCGCCAGCAGCTTACCGGGACAGGGCGAGCAGTACTTC. The chain uses TRBV5-1 and TRBJ2-7; 9 bases match TRBD1. CDR3 length: 13 amino acids. Germline trimming cut 2 bases from V and 6 bases from J; bases unmatched to any gene: 3. Germline V gene data show CDR1 as SGHRS and CDR2 as YFSETQ.

There are a few counts of this clonotype. This rearrangement joins TRBV5-1 to TRBJ2-7; D ambiguous. The CDR3 runs to 15 residues. The V gene's germline CDR1 is SGHRS and CDR2 YFSETQ. The V and J ends lost 0 bases and 1 base respectively, with 11 bases between them. The CDR3: CASSLEVRTSYEQYF. CDR3 sequence (DNA): TGCGCCAGCAGCTTGGAAGTCAGGACGTCCTACGAGCAGTACTTC.

This clonotype turned up a few times. The rearrangement joins TRBV11-1 to TRBJ2-3; D is perhaps TRBD2 (5 bases). This CDR3 has 18 amino acids. V gave up 1 base and J gave up 6 bases, with 23 bases separating them. Germline V gene data show CDR1 as SGHAT and CDR2 as FQDESV (reference sequence). CDR3 sequence reads: CASSLDYRAGERWDTQYF. In DNA, the CDR3 is TGTGCCAGCAGCTTAGATTATCGGGCCGGGGAGAGGTGGGATACGCAGTATTTT.

The chain employs TRBV20-1 and TRBJ2-5; perhaps D is TRBD1 or TRBD2 (6 bases each). The V end was cut by 6 bases, the J end by 4 bases, with 18 bases between. The CDR3 spans 14 residues. Germline assignment: CDR1 DFQATT and CDR2 SNEGSKA (reference sequence). The CDR3 loop reads CSAGVGGGRETQYF. The CDR3 bases are TGCAGTGCCGGGGTCGGGGGCGGACGAGAGACCCAGTACTTC.

This clonotype was detected ten times or more. The rearrangement joins TRBV5-1 to TRBJ2-4; TRBD1 or TRBD2 may be the D gene (5 bases each). Germline-derived CDR1 and CDR2 are SGHRS and YFSETQ. Between the trimmed V and J ends, which lost 0 bases and 8 bases, there was a span of 12 bases. There are 14 residues in the CDR3. As DNA, the CDR3 is TGCGCCAGCAGCTTGGCCTGGCTGGGGGACATTCAGTACTTC. This gives the protein CASSLAWLGDIQYF.

This clonotype was counted between two and nine times. The chain is built from TRBV7-9 and TRBJ2-3; TRBD2 aligns across 9 bases. The CDR3 covers 16 residues. The V gene's germline CDR1 is SEHNR and CDR2 FQNEAQ (reference sequence). Trimming removed 3 bases from V and 0 bases from J; junction bases left unmatched: 4. CDR3 amino acids: CASSFRTSASTDTQYF. The CDR3 DNA sequence: TGTGCCAGCAGCTTCAGGACTAGCGCTAGCACAGATACGCAGTATTTT.